The sample holds a few counts of the clone carrying this TCR beta chain. These data come from a study of cytomegalovirus exposure and HLA in healthy donors. The germline CDR1 and CDR2 sequences are SQVTM and ANQGSEA. The CDR3 is made up of 15 amino acids. The PCR employed 60 Vbeta primers together with 13 Jbeta primers. TCRdb's copy holds only in-frame clones and misses some; the assay was immunoSEQ multiplex PCR. The table includes 90,000 to 100,000 clones, roughly 76% detected once. This receptor was identified in a man in his forties or fifties in good health and CMV-seronegative. V and J are TRBV29-1 and TRBJ2-2, with 9 bases lining up with TRBD1. The source material was PBMCs. The CDR3 is CSIALDRGNTGELFF. CDR3 nucleotides: TGCAGTATTGCACTGGACAGGGGGAACACCGGGGAGCTGTTTTTT.